Listed below are T cell receptor beta chains from one sample, sequenced in a study of control samples from healthy donors and cancer patients. TCRdb's table, derived via immunoSEQ multiplex PCR, lists solely in-frame clones and lacks some. The repertoire holds about 90,000 clones, with 90% as singletons. The sequencing sample was made of blood. The receptors shown here come from a woman younger than 35 in good health. The CDR3 runs from the conserved cysteine through the conserved F or W. A D gene is named only where the DNA matches it firmly. Expanded clones get a size class; other rows say once, few or many, or leave the size out.

TRBJ2-3 | TRBV7-2 | - | TRBD2 | TGTGCCAGCAGCTTATTAGCGGGGGCAAACACAGATACGCAGTATTTT | CASSLLAGANTDTQYF
TRBJ2-3 | TRBV7-2 | once | TRBD2 | TGTGCCAGCAGAGCGGGGGCCACAGATACGCAGTATTTT | CASRAGATDTQYF
TRBJ2-6 | TRBV7-3 | - | - | TGTGCCAGCAGCTTAACACGCTCTGGGGCCAACGTCCTGACTTTC | CASSLTRSGANVLTF
TRBJ1-2 | TRBV19 | - | TRBD1 | TGTGCCAGTAGTGGCTGGGACAGAACTCCCTATGGCTACACCTTC | CASSGWDRTPYGYTF
TRBJ1-1 | TRBV7-2 | - | TRBD1 | TGTGCCAGCAGCTCCCTGGACAGGGGGAGCACTGAAGCTTTCTTT | CASSSLDRGSTEAFF
TRBJ1-2 | TRBV6-5 | once | - | TGTGCCAGCAGTTACCAAGGGCTACGGTATGGCTACACCTTC | CASSYQGLRYGYTF
TRBJ1-1 | TRBV14 | - | - | TGTGCCGTGAAAAGGGGGATGAACACTGAAGCTTTCTTT | CAVKRGMNTEAFF
TRBJ1-2 | TRBV7-9 | - | - | TGTGCCAGCAGCTTAGCAGGGCAGGGGACACTCTATGGCTACACCTTC | CASSLAGQGTLYGYTF
TRBJ2-1 | TRBV6-5 | - | TRBD2 | TGTGCCAGCAGTTACGGGACTAGCGGGTTCAATGAGCAGTTCTTC | CASSYGTSGFNEQFF
TRBJ1-2 | TRBV6-4 | - | TRBD1 | TGTGCCAGCACCAGGGACAGGTCAAGCTATGGCTACACCTTC | CASTRDRSSYGYTF
TRBJ1-1 | TRBV27 | - | - | TGTGCCAGCAGTTTGGTGGTGGAGAACACTGAAGCTTTCTTT | CASSLVVENTEAFF
TRBJ2-1 | TRBV7-3 | - | - | TGTGCCAGCAGCCATTCCGTGGCCCACGCCAGCTCCTACAATGAGCAGTTCTTC | CASSHSVAHASSYNEQFF